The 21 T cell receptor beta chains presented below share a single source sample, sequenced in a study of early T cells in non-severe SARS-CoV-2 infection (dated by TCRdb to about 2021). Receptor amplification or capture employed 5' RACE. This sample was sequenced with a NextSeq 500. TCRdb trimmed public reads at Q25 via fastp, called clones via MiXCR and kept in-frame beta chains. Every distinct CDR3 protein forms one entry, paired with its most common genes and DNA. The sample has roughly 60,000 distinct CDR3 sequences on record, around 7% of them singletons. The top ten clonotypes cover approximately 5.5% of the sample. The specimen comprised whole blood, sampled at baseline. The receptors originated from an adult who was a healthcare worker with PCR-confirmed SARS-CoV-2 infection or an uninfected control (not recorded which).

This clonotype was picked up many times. CDR3 protein: CSVELNSNQPQHF. In DNA form, the CDR3 reads TGCAGCGTTGAACTGAATAGCAATCAGCCCCAGCATTTT. V is TRBV29-1 and J is TRBJ1-5; D ambiguous. The germline V gene has CDR1 SQVTM and CDR2 ANQGSEA. V lost 2 bases and J 0 bases, leaving 5 bases between the germline ends. CDR3 length: 13 amino acids.

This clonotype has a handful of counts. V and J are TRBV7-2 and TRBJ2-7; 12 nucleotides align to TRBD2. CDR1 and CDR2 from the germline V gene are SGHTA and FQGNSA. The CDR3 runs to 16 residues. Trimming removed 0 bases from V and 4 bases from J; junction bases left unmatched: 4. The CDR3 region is CASSLAGLAGPYEQYF. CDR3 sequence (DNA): TGTGCCAGCAGCTTAGCCGGACTAGCGGGGCCGTACGAGCAGTACTTC.

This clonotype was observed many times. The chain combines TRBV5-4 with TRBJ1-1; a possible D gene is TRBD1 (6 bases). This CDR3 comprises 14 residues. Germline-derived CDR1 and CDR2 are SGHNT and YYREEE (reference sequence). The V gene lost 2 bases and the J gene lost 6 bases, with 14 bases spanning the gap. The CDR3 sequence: CASSFSSGAPEAFF. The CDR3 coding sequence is TGTGCCAGCAGCTTTTCCTCAGGGGCCCCTGAAGCTTTCTTT. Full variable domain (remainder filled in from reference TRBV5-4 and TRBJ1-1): ETGVTQSPTHLIKTRGQQVTLRCSSQSGHNTVSWYQQALGQGPQFIFQYYREEENGRGNFPPRFSGLQFPNYSSELNVNALELDDSALYLCASSFSSGAPEAFFGQGTRLTVV.

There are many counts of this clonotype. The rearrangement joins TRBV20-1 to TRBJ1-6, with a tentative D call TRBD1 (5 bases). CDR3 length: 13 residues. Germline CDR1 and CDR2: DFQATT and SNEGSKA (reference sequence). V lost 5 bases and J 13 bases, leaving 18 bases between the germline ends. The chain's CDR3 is CSARRQGGNPLHF. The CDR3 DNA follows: TGCAGTGCTCGGAGGCAGGGAGGCAACCCCCTCCACTTT.

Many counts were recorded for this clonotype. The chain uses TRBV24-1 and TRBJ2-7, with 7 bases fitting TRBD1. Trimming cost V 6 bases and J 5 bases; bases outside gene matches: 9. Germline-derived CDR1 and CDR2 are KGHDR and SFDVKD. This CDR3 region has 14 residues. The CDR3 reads CATSLGQGVHEQYF. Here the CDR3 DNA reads TGTGCCACCAGTCTCGGCCAGGGGGTCCACGAGCAGTACTTC.

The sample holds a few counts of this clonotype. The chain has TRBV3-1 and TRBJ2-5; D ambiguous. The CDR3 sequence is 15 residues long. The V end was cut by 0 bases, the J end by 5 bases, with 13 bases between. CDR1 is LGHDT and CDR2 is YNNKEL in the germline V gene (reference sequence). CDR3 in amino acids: CASSQDQVPVETQYF. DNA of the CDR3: TGTGCCAGCAGCCAAGATCAGGTCCCGGTGGAGACCCAGTACTTC.

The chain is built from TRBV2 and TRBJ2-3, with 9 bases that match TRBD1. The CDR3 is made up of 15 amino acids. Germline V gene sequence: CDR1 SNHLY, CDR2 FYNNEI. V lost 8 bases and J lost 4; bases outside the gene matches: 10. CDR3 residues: CASRNGQGRADTQYF. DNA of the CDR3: TGTGCCAGCCGTAACGGACAGGGGCGGGCAGATACGCAGTATTTT.

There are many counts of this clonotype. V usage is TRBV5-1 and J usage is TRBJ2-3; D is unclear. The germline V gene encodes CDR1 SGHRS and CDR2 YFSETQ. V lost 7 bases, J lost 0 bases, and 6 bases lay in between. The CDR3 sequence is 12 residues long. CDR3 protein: CASGQSTDTQYF. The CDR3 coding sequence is TGCGCCAGCGGCCAGAGCACAGATACGCAGTATTTT.

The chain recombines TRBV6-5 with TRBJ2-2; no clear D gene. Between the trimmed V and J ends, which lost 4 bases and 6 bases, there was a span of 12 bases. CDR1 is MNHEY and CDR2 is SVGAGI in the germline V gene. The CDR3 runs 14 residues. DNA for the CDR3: TGTGCCAGCAGTTTTTCGACCCCAGCCGGGGAGCTGTTTTTT. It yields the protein CASSFSTPAGELFF.

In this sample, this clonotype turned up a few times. CDR3 sequence reads: CEIGSAPYEQYF. DNA of the CDR3: TGTGAAATAGGGTCAGCGCCATACGAGCAGTACTTC. The V and J genes are TRBV5-6 and TRBJ2-7; no firm D call. Germline V gives CDR1 SGHDT, CDR2 YYEEEE. This CDR3 spans 12 amino acids.

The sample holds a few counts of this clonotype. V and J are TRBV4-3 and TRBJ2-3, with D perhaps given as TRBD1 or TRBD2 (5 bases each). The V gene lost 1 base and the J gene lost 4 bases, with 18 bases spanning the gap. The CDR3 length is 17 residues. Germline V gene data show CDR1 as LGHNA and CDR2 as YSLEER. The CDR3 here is CASSQGSGWQGSDTQYF. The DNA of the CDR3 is TGCGCCAGCAGCCAAGGATCGGGATGGCAGGGCTCAGATACGCAGTATTTT.

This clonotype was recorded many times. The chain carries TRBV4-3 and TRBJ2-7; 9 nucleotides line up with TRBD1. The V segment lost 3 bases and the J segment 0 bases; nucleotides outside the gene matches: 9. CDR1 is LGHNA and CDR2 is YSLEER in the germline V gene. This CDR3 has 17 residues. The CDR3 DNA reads TGCGCCAGCAGCCATTATTTTGGGACAGGGAGCTCCTACGAGCAGTACTTC. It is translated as CASSHYFGTGSSYEQYF.

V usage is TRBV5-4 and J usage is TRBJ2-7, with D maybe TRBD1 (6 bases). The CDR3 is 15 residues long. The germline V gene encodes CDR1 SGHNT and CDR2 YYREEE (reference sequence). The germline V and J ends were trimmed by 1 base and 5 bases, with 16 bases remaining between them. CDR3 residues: CASSLFRGINDEQYF. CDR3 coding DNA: TGTGCCAGCAGCTTGTTTAGGGGGATCAACGACGAGCAGTACTTC.

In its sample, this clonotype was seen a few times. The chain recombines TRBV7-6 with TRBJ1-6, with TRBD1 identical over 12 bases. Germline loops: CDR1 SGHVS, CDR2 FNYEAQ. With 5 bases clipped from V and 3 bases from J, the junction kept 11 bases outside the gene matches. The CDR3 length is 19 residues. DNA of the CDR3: TGTGCCAGCAGCGCCCGGGACAGGGGGCCAAGCTACTATAATTCACCCCTCCACTTT. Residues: CASSARDRGPSYYNSPLHF.

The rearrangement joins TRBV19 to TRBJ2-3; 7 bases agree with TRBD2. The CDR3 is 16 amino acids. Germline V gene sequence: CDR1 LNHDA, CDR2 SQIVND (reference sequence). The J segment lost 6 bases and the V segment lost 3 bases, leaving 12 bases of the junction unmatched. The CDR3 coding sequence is TGTGCCAGTAGTATCCGGACCGGCGGGGGAAGGGATACGCAGTATTTT. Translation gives CASSIRTGGGRDTQYF. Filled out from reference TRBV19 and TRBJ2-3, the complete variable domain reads DGGITQSPKYLFRKEGQNVTLSCEQNLNHDAMYWYRQDPGQGLRLIYYSQIVNDFQKGDIAEGYSVSREKKESFPLTVTSAQKNPTAFYLCASSIRTGGGRDTQYFGPGTRLTVL.

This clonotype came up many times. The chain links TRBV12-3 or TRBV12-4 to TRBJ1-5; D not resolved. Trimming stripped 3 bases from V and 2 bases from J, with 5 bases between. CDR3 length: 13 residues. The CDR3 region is CASSFGRNQPQHF. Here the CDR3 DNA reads TGTGCCAGCAGTTTTGGTCGCAATCAGCCCCAGCATTTT.

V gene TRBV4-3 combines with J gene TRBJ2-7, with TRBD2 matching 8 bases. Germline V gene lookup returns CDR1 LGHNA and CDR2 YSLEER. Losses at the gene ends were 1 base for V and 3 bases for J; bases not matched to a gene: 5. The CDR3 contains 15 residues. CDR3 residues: CASSQVLGTSYEQYF. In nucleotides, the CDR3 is TGCGCCAGCAGCCAAGTGCTCGGGACTAGCTACGAGCAGTACTTC.

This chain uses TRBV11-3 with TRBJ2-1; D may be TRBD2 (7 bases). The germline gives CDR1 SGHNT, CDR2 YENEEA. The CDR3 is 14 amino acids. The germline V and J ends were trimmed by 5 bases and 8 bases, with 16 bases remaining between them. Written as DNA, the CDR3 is TGTGCCAGCAGCCCCGAAGGGGGGGCCCATGAGCAGTTCTTC. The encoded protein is CASSPEGGAHEQFF. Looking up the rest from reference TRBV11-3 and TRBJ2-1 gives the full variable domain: EAGVVQSPRYKIIEKKQPVAFWCNPISGHNTLYWYLQNLGQGPELLIRYENEEAVDDSQLPKDRFSAERLKGVDSTLKIQPAELGDSAVYLCASSPEGGAHEQFFGPGTRLTVL.

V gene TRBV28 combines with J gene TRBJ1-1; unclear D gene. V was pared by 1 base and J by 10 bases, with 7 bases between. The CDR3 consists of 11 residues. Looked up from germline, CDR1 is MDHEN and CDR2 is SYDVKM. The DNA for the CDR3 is TGTGCCAGCAGTTTATTTTTGGGAGCTTTCTTT. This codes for CASSLFLGAFF.

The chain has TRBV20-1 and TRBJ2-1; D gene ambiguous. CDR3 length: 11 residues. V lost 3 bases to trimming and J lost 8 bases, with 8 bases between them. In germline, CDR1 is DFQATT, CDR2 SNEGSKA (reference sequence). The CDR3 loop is CSASHEYEQFF. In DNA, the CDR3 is TGCAGTGCTAGCCACGAGTATGAGCAGTTCTTC.

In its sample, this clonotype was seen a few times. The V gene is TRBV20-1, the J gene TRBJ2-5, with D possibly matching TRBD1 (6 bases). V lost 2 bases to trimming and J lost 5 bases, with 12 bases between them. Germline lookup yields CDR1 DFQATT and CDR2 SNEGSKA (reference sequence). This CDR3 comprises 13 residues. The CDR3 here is CSARKTGSETQYF. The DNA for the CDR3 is TGCAGTGCTAGAAAGACAGGTTCCGAGACCCAGTACTTC.